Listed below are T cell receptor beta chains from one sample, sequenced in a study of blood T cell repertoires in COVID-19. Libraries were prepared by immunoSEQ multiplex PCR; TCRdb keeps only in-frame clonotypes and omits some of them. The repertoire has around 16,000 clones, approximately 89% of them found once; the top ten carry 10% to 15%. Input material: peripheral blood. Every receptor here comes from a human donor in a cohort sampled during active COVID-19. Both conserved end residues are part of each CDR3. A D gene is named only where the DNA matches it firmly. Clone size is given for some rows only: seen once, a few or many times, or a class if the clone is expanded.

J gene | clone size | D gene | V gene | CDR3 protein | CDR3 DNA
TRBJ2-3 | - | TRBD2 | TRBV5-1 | CASSLAGVSTDTQYF | TGCGCCAGCAGCTTAGCGGGGGTTAGCACAGATACGCAGTATTTT
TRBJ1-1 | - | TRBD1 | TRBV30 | CAWSNPGTGRTEAFF | TGTGCCTGGAGTAATCCCGGGACAGGGAGAACTGAAGCTTTCTTT
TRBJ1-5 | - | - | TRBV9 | CASSPGELTSNQPQHF | TGTGCCAGCAGCCCGGGGGAGCTAACAAGCAATCAGCCCCAGCATTTT
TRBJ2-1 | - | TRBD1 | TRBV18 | CASSPRDRGPEQFF | TGTGCCAGCTCACCCCGAGACAGGGGGCCTGAGCAGTTCTTC
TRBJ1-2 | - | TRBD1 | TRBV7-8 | CASSLGQGADGYTF | TGTGCCAGCAGCTTAGGACAGGGGGCCGATGGCTACACCTTC
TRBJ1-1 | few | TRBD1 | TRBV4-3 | CASSLTGATEAFF | TGCGCCAGCAGCCTCACAGGGGCCACTGAAGCTTTCTTT
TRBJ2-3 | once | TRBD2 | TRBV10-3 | CAISEYSGNTDTQYF | TGTGCCATCAGTGAGTATAGCGGGAACACAGATACGCAGTATTTT
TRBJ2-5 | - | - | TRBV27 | CASSSPGIRGPQYF | TGTGCCAGCAGTTCCCCGGGAATCCGTGGGCCCCAGTACTTC
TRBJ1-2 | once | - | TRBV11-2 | CASSSFRGPANYGYTF | TGTGCCAGCAGCTCCTTCCGAGGGCCGGCTAACTATGGCTACACCTTC
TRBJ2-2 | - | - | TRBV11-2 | CASSPTAGTGELFF | TGTGCCAGCAGCCCGACCGCAGGCACCGGGGAGCTGTTTTTT
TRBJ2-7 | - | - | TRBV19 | CASSYSLFSYEQYF | TGTGCCAGTAGTTATAGTCTGTTCTCCTACGAGCAGTACTTC
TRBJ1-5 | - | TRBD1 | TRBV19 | CASSTTGARQPQHF | TGTGCCAGTAGCACGACAGGGGCGCGCCAGCCCCAGCATTTT
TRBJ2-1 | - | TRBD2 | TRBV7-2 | CASSPGSGGALVEQFF | TGTGCCAGCAGTCCTGGGTCCGGGGGGGCCTTAGTGGAGCAGTTCTTC
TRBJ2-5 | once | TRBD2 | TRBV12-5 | CASGFGLAGKETQYF | TGTGCTAGTGGTTTTGGACTAGCGGGGAAAGAGACCCAGTACTTC
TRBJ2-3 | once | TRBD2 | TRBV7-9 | CASSYYLAATDTQYF | TGTGCCAGCAGCTACTACCTAGCGGCCACAGATACGCAGTATTTT
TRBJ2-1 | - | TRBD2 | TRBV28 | CATRSGGQSSYNEQFF | TGTGCCACCAGAAGCGGGGGGCAGAGCTCCTACAATGAGCAGTTCTTC
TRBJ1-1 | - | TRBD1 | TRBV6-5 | CATGQGTEAFF | TGTGCCACGGGACAGGGAACTGAAGCTTTCTTT
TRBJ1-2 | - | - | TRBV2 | CASSEAPGYYGYTF | TGTGCCAGCAGTGAAGCGCCAGGGTATTATGGCTACACCTTC
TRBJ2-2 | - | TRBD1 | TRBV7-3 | CASSPKGTGEQTDTGELFF | TGTGCCAGCAGCCCCAAAGGGACAGGGGAACAGACTGACACCGGGGAGCTGTTTTTT
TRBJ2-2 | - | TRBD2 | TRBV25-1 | CASRGTSSTGELFF | TGTGCCAGCAGGGGGACTAGCTCCACCGGGGAGCTGTTTTTT
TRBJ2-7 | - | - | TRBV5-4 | CASSPEVGRRNSYEQYF | TGTGCCAGCAGCCCGGAGGTAGGCAGGAGGAACTCCTACGAGCAGTACTTC
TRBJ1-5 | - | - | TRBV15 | CATSIRVTGQPQHF | TGTGCCACCAGCATCAGGGTTACGGGTCAGCCCCAGCATTTT
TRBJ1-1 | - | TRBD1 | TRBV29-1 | CSVERTGAATEAFF | TGCAGCGTTGAGAGGACAGGGGCGGCCACTGAAGCTTTCTTT
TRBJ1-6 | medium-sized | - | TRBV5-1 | CASSLEGDSPLHF | TGCGCCAGCAGCTTGGAGGGGGACTCACCCCTCCACTTT
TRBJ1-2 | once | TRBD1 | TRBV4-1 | CASSQDGKVQGAASYTF | TGCGCCAGCAGCCAAGATGGTAAGGTCCAGGGGGCTGCGAGCTACACCTTC
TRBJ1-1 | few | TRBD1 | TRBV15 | CATSISPGQGTEAFF | TGTGCCACCAGCATATCACCGGGACAGGGGACTGAAGCTTTCTTT
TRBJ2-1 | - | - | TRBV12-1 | CASSFQGGGRHYYNEQFF | TGTGCCAGCAGCTTTCAGGGCGGGGGACGACACTATTACAATGAGCAGTTCTTC
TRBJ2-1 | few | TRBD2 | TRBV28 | CASFSLAGDYNEQFF | TGTGCCAGCTTTTCTCTAGCGGGGGACTACAATGAGCAGTTCTTC
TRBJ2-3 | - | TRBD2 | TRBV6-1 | CASSEVLLAGVSTDTQYF | TGTGCCAGCAGTGAAGTCCTACTAGCGGGGGTCTCCACAGATACGCAGTATTTT
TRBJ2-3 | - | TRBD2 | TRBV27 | CASSASGTTTDTQYF | TGTGCCAGCAGTGCCTCCGGGACTACTACAGATACGCAGTATTTT
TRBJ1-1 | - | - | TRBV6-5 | CASSFQGTEAFF | TGTGCCAGCAGTTTCCAGGGGACTGAAGCTTTCTTT
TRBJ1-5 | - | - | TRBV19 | CASSPGMAQPQHF | TGTGCCAGTAGTCCAGGGATGGCTCAGCCCCAGCATTTT
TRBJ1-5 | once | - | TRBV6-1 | CASSDEGSRDQPQHF | TGTGCCAGCAGTGACGAGGGATCTCGTGATCAGCCCCAGCATTTT
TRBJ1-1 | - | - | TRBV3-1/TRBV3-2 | CASSEQGWHTEAFF | TGTGCCAGCAGCGAGCAGGGGTGGCACACTGAAGCTTTCTTT
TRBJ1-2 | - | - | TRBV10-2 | CASTGLYGYTF | TGCGCCAGCACAGGGCTCTATGGCTACACCTTC
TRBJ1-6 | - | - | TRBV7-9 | CASSLQVSSPLHF | TGTGCCAGCAGCTTACAGGTATCTTCACCCCTCCACTTT
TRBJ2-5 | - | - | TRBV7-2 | CASSLNGGLETQYF | TGTGCCAGCAGCTTAAACGGGGGTCTCGAGACCCAGTACTTC
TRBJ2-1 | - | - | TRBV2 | CASSEDEGAYNEQFF | TGTGCCAGCAGTGAAGATGAGGGGGCCTACAATGAGCAGTTCTTC
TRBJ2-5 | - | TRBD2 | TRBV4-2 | CASSQDLLAGRGWETQYF | TGTGCCAGCAGCCAAGATTTACTAGCGGGGCGAGGGTGGGAGACCCAGTACTTC
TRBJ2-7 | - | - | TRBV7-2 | CASSGNRVSYEQYF | TGTGCCAGCAGCGGCAACAGGGTCTCCTACGAGCAGTACTTC
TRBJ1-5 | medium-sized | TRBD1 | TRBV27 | CASRQGAGSNQPQHF | TGTGCCAGCCGACAGGGGGCAGGTAGCAATCAGCCCCAGCATTTT
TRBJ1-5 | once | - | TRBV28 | CASSLGGQISNQPQHF | TGTGCCAGCAGTTTAGGAGGACAGATTAGCAATCAGCCCCAGCATTTT
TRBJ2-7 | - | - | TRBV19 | CASSGRDTQREQYF | TGTGCCAGTAGTGGCCGGGACACGCAACGCGAGCAGTACTTC
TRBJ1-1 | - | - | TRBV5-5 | CASSRIQASNTEAFF | TGTGCCAGCAGCCGGATACAGGCCTCGAACACTGAAGCTTTCTTT
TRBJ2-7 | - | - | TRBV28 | CASSPPHRTPFGQYF | TGTGCCAGCAGTCCCCCCCATAGGACACCTTTTGGGCAGTACTTC
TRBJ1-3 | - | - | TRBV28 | CASSSPTDTIYF | TGTGCCAGCAGTTCTCCCACTGATACCATATATTTT
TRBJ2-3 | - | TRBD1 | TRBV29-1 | CSVATGDGTDTQYF | TGCAGCGTAGCGACAGGGGATGGAACAGATACGCAGTATTTT
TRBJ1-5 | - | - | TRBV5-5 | CASSTQQGRNQPQHF | TGTGCCAGCAGCACACAACAGGGCCGCAATCAGCCCCAGCATTTT
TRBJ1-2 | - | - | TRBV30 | CAWQDSALDGYTF | TGTGCCTGGCAAGACAGCGCCTTGGATGGCTACACCTTC
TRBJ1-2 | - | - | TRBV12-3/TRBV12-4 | CASSLVPLDGYTF | TGTGCCAGCAGTTTAGTTCCTTTAGATGGCTACACCTTC